What follows is one T cell receptor (beta chain) and its context. Authors' processing steps: Counts of nucleated cells, estimated from reference gene primer amplification, were obtained. Data came from immunoSEQ multiplex PCR; TCRdb stores just in-frame clones and leaves some out. V, J and clone size are taken as reported in that table, and D and trimming were inferred from the DNA itself. Here the sample spans under 120,000 clones, approximately 85% being singletons. This entry comes from a study of blood T cell repertoires in COVID-19. About the research overall: Both acute and convalescent COVID-19 samples were obtained from the United States, Italy and Spain. T cells, B-cell-depleted T cells, or PBMCs supplied cDNA or gDNA.

The sample taken for sequencing was peripheral blood. The TCR was taken from a human donor in a cohort sampled during active COVID-19.

The CDR3 sequence: CASSQRGGPNTGELFF. CDR3 coding DNA: TGTGCCAGCAGCCAACGGGGGGGCCCGAACACCGGGGAGCTGTTTTTT. This chain connects TRBV7-2 to TRBJ2-2; 8 bases line up with TRBD2. Germline CDR1 reads SGHTA; CDR2 reads FQGNSA. V trimming: 5 bases; J trimming: 0 bases; junction bases outside the gene matches: 5. The CDR3 consists of 16 residues.